The clone carrying this TCR beta chain was seen a few times. Its specificity is unknown. This record belongs to a study of sequential checkpoint blockade in melanoma. Study context: About 90 pretreatment tumor DNA samples were TCRβ immunosequenced. Study results and limitations: Tumor T-cell fraction and clonality correlated with PD-L1 and CD8+ counts.

The germline CDR1 and CDR2 sequences are SGDLS and YYNGEE. This CDR3 is 15 amino acids long. V was pared by 2 bases and J by 7 bases, with 10 bases of the junction left unmatched. Profiled with immunoSEQ multiplex PCR; TCRdb holds only in-frame clones, not every one. In the table there are roughly 3,000 clones, roughly a fifth of which are singletons. Sample treatment: randomized to nivolumab then ipilimumab (arm A) or the reverse (arm B). The sequenced sample was tumor tissue (inferred from file names), obtained from a patient given nivolumab and ipilimumab in sequence. This receptor was taken from a human donor with melanoma. The rearrangement links TRBV9 to TRBJ2-7, with TRBD1 matching over 9 bases. The CDR3 nucleotides are TGTGCCAGCAGCGTTGGACAGGGGCCGCTTTTTGAGCAGTACTTC. Residues: CASSVGQGPLFEQYF. Based on the CDR3 plus reference TRBV9 and TRBJ2-7, the full variable domain is DSGVTQTPKHLITATGQRVTLRCSPRSGDLSVYWYQQSLDQGLQFLIQYYNGEERAKGNILERFSAQQFPDLHSELNLSSLELGDSALYFCASSVGQGPLFEQYFGPGTRLTVT.